Sequencing of this T cell receptor (beta chain) was carried out in a study of regulatory T cells in long-lasting Graves disease. Through Arm-PCR of CDR3 regions and iRepertoire HTBI primers, TCR beta libraries were built. One entry per CDR3 protein results from TCRdb running MiXCR on the multiplex PCR reads. Seen here are over 450,000 distinct CDR3 sequences, around 12% observed once, and the top ten hold around 9.3%. This clonotype occurred many times. V shed 6 bases, J shed 8 bases, and the junction held 12 bases outside the gene matches. This CDR3 contains 14 residues. Germline CDR1 and CDR2: MNHEY and SMNVEV (reference sequence). Time point given: newly diagnosed GD, antithyroid drugs for less than 3 months. PBMC-extracted RNA yielded the TCR library. This sample was shared with a second study, whose subject was T cells in Graves' hyperthyroidism and ophthalmopathy. In that study: The HTBI set primed first-round TCR CDR3 RT-PCR. Most thyroid-expanded clonotypes above 0.001 were also found in blood.

The specimen comprised peripheral blood mononuclear cells (PBMCs), sampled at new diagnosis, from a patient treated with antithyroid drugs. The sequence was collected from a woman in her twenties or thirties with Graves disease. The V and J genes are TRBV27 and TRBJ2-7; TRBD2 agrees at 8 bases. The CDR3 sequence is CASRPAGSGDKQYF. In nucleotides, the CDR3 is TGTGCCAGCAGACCCGCGGGTAGCGGGGATAAGCAGTACTTC.